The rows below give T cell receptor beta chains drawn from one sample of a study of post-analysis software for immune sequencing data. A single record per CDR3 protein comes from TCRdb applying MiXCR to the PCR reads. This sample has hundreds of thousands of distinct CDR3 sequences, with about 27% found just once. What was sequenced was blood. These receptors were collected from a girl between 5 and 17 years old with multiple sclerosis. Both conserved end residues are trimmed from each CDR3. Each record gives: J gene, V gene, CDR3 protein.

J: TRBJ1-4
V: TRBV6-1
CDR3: ASSEATRAEKLF

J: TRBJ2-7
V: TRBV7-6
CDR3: ASSLGGLAGEEQY

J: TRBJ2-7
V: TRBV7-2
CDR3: ASSSRQGHYEQY

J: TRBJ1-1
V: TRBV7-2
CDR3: ASSKPQRGTEAF

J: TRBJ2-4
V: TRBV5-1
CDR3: ASSRSLGWSKNIQY

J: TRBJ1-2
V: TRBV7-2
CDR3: ASSINTGPNYGYT

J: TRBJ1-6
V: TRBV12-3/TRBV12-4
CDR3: ASSAPPGQSSYNSPLH

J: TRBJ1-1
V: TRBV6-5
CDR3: ASSYEQGATEAF

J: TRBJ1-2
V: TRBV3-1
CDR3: ASSPGQGTYGYT

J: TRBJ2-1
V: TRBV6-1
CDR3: ASNHAGYGGDYNEQF

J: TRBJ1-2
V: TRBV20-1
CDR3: SGNGDYGYT

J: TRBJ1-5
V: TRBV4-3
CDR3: ASSQDLGREIHNQPQH

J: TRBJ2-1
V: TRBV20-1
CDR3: SARLAVDNEQF

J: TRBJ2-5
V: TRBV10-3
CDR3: AIRETSAQETQY

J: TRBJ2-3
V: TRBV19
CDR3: ASSIGSATDTQY

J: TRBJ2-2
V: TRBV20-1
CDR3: SARDGGVNTGELF

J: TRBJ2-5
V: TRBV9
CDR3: ASSATLGGKTQY

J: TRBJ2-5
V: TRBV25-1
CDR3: ASSEAGGRTHKETQY

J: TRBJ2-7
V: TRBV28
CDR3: ASSPPWTEAYEQY

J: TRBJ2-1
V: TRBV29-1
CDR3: SVRSHGGINNEQF

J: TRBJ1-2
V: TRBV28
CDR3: ASSFPFGRAGYGYT

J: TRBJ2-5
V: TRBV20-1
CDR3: SAIPLLEGVAWETQY

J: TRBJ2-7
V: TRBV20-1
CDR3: SARVKDRSPREQY

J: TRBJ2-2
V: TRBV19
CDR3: ASSTQHSGELF

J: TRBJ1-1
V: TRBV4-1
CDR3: ASRHLGQWGTEAF

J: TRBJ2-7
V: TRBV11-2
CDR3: ASSWGTSGIREQY

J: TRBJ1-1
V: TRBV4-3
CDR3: ASSQDSRVEGAF

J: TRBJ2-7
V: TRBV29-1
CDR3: SVEEGLAGFSYEQY

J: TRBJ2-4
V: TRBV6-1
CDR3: ASIKKGGFLAKNIQY

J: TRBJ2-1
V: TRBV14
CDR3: ASSQIAGNSYNEQF

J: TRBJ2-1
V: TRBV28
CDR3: ASSPLPSGTYNEQF

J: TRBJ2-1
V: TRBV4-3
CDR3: ASSQASAAPGEQF

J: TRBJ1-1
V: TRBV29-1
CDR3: SVGQQMNTEAF

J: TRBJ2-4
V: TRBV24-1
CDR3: ATSNGQRGAKNIQY

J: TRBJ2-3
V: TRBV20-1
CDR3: SARDPRTSTDTQY

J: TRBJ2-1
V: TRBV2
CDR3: ASSGRVNEQF

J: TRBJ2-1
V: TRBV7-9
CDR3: ASSLPVDEQF

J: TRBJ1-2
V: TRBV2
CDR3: ASRPDRAPNYGYT

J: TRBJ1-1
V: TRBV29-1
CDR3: SVEESGGVGEAF

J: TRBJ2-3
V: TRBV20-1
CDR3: SARWTGAGTDTQY

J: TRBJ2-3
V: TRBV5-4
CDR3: ASNSGGSAWTDTQY

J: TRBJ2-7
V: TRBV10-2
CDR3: ASVQRAGGNEQY

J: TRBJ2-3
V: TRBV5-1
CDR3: ASSLELQVGTDTQY

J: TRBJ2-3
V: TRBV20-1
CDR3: SARALAGLDTQY

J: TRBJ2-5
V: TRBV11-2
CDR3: ASSLVLGEFQETQY

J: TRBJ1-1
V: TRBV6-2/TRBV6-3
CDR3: ASSSPRGWTEAF